The entry below describes one T cell receptor beta chain. What it binds is unknown. The data were obtained in a study of pediatric ulcerative colitis. Notes on the study in general: Total lymphocyte DNA, not sorted subsets, was the template. Ulcerative colitis patients shared more blood-rectal clones than controls. A couple of rectal CDR3 clonotypes occurred in all ulcerative colitis patients. In rectum, acute severe colitis had expanded clones and less diversity.

One to two pinch biopsies were taken from the rectum during colonoscopy. Profiled with immunoSEQ multiplex PCR; TCRdb holds only in-frame clones, not every one. This sample has about 35,000 clones, with roughly 81% found just once. CDR1 and CDR2 from the germline V gene are KGHSH and LQKENI. The V end was cut by 2 bases, the J end by 5 bases, with 15 bases between. The CDR3 consists of 16 residues. The chain combines TRBV18 with TRBJ2-2, with D unresolved. Sequenced sample: gut tissue. This receptor was identified in a boy younger than 18 with mild ulcerative colitis. CDR3 protein: CASSPTAPTGTGELFF. CDR3 DNA: TGTGCCAGCTCACCAACCGCCCCCACTGGGACCGGGGAGCTGTTTTTT.